A single sample gave rise to the 11 T cell receptor beta chains below, sequenced in a study of T cell responses to AZD1222 COVID-19 vaccine (dated by TCRdb to the early 2020s). Library preparation used the immunoSEQ multiplex PCR assay. What TCRdb holds here is the immuneACCESS table cut down to in-frame rearrangements. Part of the clones is not present; checked against another copy, under half of the missing clones reflect an unresolved V gene, and the others are unexplained. The sample table lists 60,000 to 75,000 clones, 83% of them with a count of one. In total, the top ten clones hold about 6.1% of the sample. The sample's time point label, decoded: about 28 days (+/-7) after the second vaccine dose. The specimen was peripheral blood, collected 28 days after the second AZD1222 dose. Receptors were obtained from an adult who received the AZD1222 COVID-19 vaccine.

This chain uses TRBV7-9 with TRBJ1-6; D is unclear. V was clipped by 3 bases and J by 0 bases, with 9 bases between them. The CDR3 extends over 16 amino acids. Per germline, CDR1 SEHNR and CDR2 FQNEAQ (reference sequence). The CDR3 bases are TGTGCCAGCAGCTTGATGTGGGGCTCCTATAATTCACCCCTCCACTTT. It is translated as CASSLMWGSYNSPLHF.

The table lists this clone with a few counts. The chain links TRBV27 to TRBJ2-7, with D possibly TRBD2 on 7 matching bases. From germline, CDR1 is MNHEY and CDR2 SMNVEV (reference sequence). The CDR3 runs to 16 residues. The V end lost 5 bases, the J end lost 1 base, and 18 bases lay between the germline ends. The CDR3 DNA sequence: TGTGCCAGCAGTGGTCAAGGGGGGGCCGATTCCTACGAGCAGTACTTC. This gives the protein CASSGQGGADSYEQYF.

The genes are TRBV15 and TRBJ2-6; 8 nucleotides line up with TRBD2. V was pared by 2 bases and J by 0 bases, with 6 bases of the junction left unmatched. Germline lookup yields CDR1 LNHNV and CDR2 YYDKDF (reference sequence). The CDR3 runs 18 residues. In nucleotides, the CDR3 is TGTGCCACCAGCAGACCTGGACTAGCTTACTCTGGGGCCAACGTCCTGACTTTC. Amino acid sequence: CATSRPGLAYSGANVLTF.

The chain combines TRBV3-1 (or the pseudogene TRBV3-2) with TRBJ1-2; TRBD1 matches at 10 bases. V was clipped by 1 base and J by 10 bases; unmatched bases: 6. The length of the CDR3 is 14 residues. The germline CDR1 and CDR2 sequences are LGHDT and YNNKEL (reference sequence). The CDR3 reads CASSQVRGQGLYTF. In nucleotides, the CDR3 is TGTGCCAGCAGCCAAGTTAGGGGACAGGGGCTCTACACCTTC.

Here the CDR3 reads CARNQDVNSPLHF. The CDR3 DNA reads as TGTGCCAGGAACCAGGACGTAAATTCACCCCTCCACTTT. The chain joins TRBV2 to TRBJ1-6, with D uncertain. The CDR3 is 13 residues long. Trimming removed 9 bases from V and 7 bases from J, with 13 bases in between. In germline, CDR1 is SNHLY, CDR2 FYNNEI.

The V and J genes are TRBV5-1 and TRBJ2-7; a possible D gene is TRBD2 (5 bases). Germline V CDR1 and CDR2: SGHRS, YFSETQ. The CDR3 covers 16 residues. V was cut by 6 bases and J by 0 bases, with 19 bases left in between. The CDR3 region is CASTSRRRGNSYEQYF. CDR3 sequence (DNA): TGCGCCAGCACTTCTCGACGTCGGGGAAACTCCTACGAGCAGTACTTC. Looking up the rest from reference TRBV5-1 and TRBJ2-7 gives the full variable domain: KAGVTQTPRYLIKTRGQQVTLSCSPISGHRSVSWYQQTPGQGLQFLFEYFSETQRNKGNFPGRFSGRQFSNSRSEMNVSTLELGDSALYLCASTSRRRGNSYEQYFGPGTRLTVT.

The V call is TRBV19, the J call TRBJ2-7; 8 bases agree with TRBD2. This CDR3 region has 13 residues. J gave up 6 bases and V 5 bases, and 6 bases lay outside the gene matches. Germline V lookup: CDR1 LNHDA, CDR2 SQIVND (reference sequence). DNA for the CDR3: TGTGCCAGTAGTGGGGTAGCGGGGACCGAGCAGTACTTC. It is translated as CASSGVAGTEQYF.

The V and J genes are TRBV7-2 and TRBJ1-1; D is possibly TRBD1 (5 bases). Trimming cost V 3 bases and J 0 bases, with 8 bases left between them. The germline V gene has CDR1 SGHTA and CDR2 FQGNSA. The CDR3 consists of 14 residues. The CDR3 sequence: CASSFQGVNTEAFF. In DNA, the CDR3 is TGTGCCAGCAGCTTTCAGGGTGTGAACACTGAAGCTTTCTTT.

The rearrangement links TRBV6-4 to TRBJ2-1; a weak D match, TRBD2 (6 bases). The CDR3 covers 17 residues. Deletions cut 4 bases from V and 9 bases from J, with 25 bases between. Germline CDR1 and CDR2: MRHNA and SNTAGT. CDR3 amino acids: CASSVRAGSTDTSEQFF. The CDR3 coding sequence is TGTGCCAGCAGTGTTAGGGCGGGAAGTACAGACACGAGTGAGCAGTTCTTC.

The V call is TRBV29-1, the J call TRBJ1-2; perhaps TRBD1 as D (5 bases). The CDR3 spans 13 residues. Germline loops: CDR1 SQVTM, CDR2 ANQGSEA. Trimming took 0 bases from V and 6 from J, leaving 11 bases between them. The CDR3 protein is CSVEDRRGNGYTF. CDR3 sequence (DNA): TGCAGCGTTGAAGATCGAAGGGGCAATGGCTACACCTTC. Complete variable domain (other parts from reference TRBV29-1 and TRBJ1-2): SAVISQKPSRDICQRGTSLTIQCQVDSQVTMMFWYRQQPGQSLTLIATANQGSEATYESGFVIDKFPISRPNLTFSTLTVSNMSPEDSSIYLCSVEDRRGNGYTFGSGTRLTVV.

The chain uses TRBV10-3 and TRBJ2-3; TRBD2 matches at 8 bases. The ends lost 4 bases at V and 2 bases at J; junction bases unmatched: 14. Germline lookup yields CDR1 ENHRY and CDR2 SYGVKD. This CDR3 has 18 residues. The chain's CDR3 is CAISGLLSGGSNTDTQYF. CDR3 DNA sequence: TGTGCCATCAGTGGGCTTCTGAGCGGGGGTTCTAACACAGATACGCAGTATTTT.